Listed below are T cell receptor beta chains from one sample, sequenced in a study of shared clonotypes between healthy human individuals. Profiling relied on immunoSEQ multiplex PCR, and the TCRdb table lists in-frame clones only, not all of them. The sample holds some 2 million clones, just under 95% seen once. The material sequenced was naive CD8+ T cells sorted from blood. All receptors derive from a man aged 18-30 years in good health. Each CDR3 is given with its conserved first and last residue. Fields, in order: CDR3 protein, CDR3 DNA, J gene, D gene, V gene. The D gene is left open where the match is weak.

CASSIYVGSSYNEQFF	TGTGCCAGTAGTATATACGTCGGGAGCTCCTACAATGAGCAGTTCTTC	TRBJ2-1	-	TRBV19
CASSQEGGQGRAYEQYF	TGCGCCAGCAGCCAAGAAGGGGGGCAGGGGCGTGCCTACGAGCAGTACTTC	TRBJ2-7	-	TRBV4-1
CASDDAGGPFTGELFF	TGTGCCAGCGACGACGCCGGGGGGCCATTCACCGGGGAGCTGTTTTTT	TRBJ2-2	-	TRBV7-9
CASSHPLDQETQYF	TGTGCCAGCAGCCACCCTCTAGACCAAGAGACCCAGTACTTC	TRBJ2-5	-	TRBV14
CASSPNRDRGPTEAFF	TGCGCCAGCAGTCCCAACCGGGACAGGGGGCCCACTGAAGCTTTCTTT	TRBJ1-1	TRBD1	TRBV10-1
CASSVDLAGEGEQYF	TGTGCCAGCAGCGTAGATCTAGCGGGAGAAGGCGAGCAGTACTTC	TRBJ2-7	TRBD2	TRBV9
CASSLWAGDSNQPQHF	TGTGCCAGCAGTTTATGGGCAGGGGATAGCAATCAGCCCCAGCATTTT	TRBJ1-5	-	TRBV28
CAISHPGLVNTGELFF	TGTGCCATCAGTCACCCGGGACTCGTGAACACCGGGGAGCTGTTTTTT	TRBJ2-2	-	TRBV10-3
CASSFDSYEQYF	TGTGCCAGCAGCTTCGACTCCTACGAGCAGTACTTC	TRBJ2-7	-	TRBV5-4
CASSSQGLESNEQYF	TGCGCCAGCAGCTCCCAGGGGCTGGAGAGCAACGAACAGTACTTC	TRBJ2-7	-	TRBV5-1
CASSYVTSGAHYTQYF	TGTGCCAGCAGTTACGTGACTAGCGGGGCCCATTATACGCAGTATTTT	TRBJ2-3	TRBD2	TRBV6-6
CASSAGTGGPSYEQYF	TGTGCCAGCAGCGCCGGGACAGGGGGCCCTTCTTACGAGCAGTACTTC	TRBJ2-7	TRBD1	TRBV11-2
CASSLALGQVGETQYF	TGTGCCAGCAGCTTAGCGCTGGGACAGGTGGGGGAGACCCAGTACTTC	TRBJ2-5	TRBD1	TRBV7-9
CASNPGLAGMNEQFF	TGTGCCAGCAACCCGGGACTAGCGGGGATGAATGAGCAGTTCTTC	TRBJ2-1	TRBD2	TRBV9
CASHEGRYEQYF	TGTGCCAGCCACGAGGGTCGGTACGAGCAGTACTTC	TRBJ2-7	-	TRBV2
CASSFGTGGVQTQYF	TGTGCCAGCAGTTTTGGGACAGGGGGTGTACAGACCCAGTACTTC	TRBJ2-5	TRBD1	TRBV27